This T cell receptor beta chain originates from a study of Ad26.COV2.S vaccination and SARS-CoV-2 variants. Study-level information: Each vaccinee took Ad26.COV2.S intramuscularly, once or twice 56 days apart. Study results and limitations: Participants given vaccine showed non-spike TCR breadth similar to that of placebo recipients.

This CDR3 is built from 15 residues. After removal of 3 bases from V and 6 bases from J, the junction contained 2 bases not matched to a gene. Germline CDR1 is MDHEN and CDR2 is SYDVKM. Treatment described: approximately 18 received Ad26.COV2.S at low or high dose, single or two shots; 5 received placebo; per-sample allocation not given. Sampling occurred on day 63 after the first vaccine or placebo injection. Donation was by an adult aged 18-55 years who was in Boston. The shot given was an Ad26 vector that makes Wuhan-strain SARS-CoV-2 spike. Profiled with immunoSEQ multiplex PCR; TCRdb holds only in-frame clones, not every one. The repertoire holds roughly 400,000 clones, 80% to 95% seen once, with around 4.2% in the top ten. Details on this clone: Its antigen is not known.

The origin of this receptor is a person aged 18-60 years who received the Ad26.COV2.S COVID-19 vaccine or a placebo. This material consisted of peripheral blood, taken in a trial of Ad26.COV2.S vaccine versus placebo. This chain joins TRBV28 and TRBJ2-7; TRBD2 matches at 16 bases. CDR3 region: CASSLGLAGGFEQYF. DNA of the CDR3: TGTGCCAGCAGTTTGGGACTAGCGGGAGGGTTCGAGCAGTACTTC.